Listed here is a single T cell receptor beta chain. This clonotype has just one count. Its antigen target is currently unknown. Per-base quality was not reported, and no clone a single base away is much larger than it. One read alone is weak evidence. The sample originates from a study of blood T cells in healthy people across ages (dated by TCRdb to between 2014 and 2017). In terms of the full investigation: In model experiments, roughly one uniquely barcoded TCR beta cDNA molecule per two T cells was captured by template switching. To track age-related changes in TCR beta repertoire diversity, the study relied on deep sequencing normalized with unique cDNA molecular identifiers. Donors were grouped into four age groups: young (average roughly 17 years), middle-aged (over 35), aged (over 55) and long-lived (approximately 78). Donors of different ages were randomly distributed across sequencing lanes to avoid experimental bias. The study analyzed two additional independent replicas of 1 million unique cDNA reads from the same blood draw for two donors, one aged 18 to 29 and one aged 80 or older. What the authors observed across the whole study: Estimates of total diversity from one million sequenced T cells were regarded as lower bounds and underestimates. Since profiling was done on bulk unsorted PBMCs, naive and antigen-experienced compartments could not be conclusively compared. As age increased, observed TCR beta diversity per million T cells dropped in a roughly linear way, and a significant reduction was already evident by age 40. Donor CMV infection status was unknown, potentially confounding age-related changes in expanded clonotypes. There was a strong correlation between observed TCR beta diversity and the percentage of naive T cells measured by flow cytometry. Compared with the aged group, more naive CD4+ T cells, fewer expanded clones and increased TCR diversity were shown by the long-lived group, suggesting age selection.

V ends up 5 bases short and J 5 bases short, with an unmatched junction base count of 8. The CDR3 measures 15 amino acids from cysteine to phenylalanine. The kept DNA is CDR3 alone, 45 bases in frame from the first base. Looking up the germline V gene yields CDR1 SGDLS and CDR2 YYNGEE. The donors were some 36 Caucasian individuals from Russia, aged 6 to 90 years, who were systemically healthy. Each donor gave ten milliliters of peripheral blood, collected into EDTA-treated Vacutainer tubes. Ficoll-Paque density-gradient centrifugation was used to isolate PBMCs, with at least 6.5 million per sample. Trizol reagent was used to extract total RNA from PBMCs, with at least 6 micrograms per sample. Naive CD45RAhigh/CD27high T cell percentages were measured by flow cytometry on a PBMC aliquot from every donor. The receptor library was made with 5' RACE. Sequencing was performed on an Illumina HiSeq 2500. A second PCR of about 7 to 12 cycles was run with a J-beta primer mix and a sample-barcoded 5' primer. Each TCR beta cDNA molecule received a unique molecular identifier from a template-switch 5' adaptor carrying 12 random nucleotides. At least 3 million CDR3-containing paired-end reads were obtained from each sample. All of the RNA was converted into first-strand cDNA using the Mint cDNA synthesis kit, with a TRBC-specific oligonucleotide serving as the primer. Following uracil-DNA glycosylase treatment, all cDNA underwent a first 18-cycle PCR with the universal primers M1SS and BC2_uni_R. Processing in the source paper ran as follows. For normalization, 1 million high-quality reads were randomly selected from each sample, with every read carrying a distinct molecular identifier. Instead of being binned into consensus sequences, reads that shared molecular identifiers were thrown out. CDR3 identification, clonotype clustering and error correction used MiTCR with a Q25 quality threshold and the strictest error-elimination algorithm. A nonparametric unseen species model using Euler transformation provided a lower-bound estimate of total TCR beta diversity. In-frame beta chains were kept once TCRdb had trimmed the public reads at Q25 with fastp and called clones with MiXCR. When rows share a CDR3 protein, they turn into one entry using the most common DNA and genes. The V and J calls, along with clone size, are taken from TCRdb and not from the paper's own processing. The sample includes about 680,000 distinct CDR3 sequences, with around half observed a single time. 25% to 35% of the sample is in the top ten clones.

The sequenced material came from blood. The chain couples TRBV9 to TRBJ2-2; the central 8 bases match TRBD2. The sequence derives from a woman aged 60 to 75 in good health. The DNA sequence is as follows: TGTGCCAGCAGAAAGACTAGCGCTGGGACCGGGGAGCTGTTTTTT. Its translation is CASRKTSAGTGELFF.